The rows below give T cell receptor beta chains drawn from one sample of a study of blood T cell repertoires in COVID-19. TCRdb's table, derived via immunoSEQ multiplex PCR, lists solely in-frame clones and lacks some. The data show some 150,000 clones, about 90% seen once. The sequencing sample was made of peripheral blood. The receptors derive from a woman aged 55-69 years with COVID-19, enrolled during active disease. CDR3s include the opening cysteine and the closing phenylalanine or tryptophan. The order of the fields is clone size, D gene, J gene, V gene, CDR3 protein, CDR3 DNA. A D gene is named only where the DNA matches it firmly. The size entry is marked missing in some rows and otherwise reads once, few, many or a size class.

>NA|TRBD1|TRBJ1-1|TRBV19
CASNRGQDISNTEAFF
TGTGCCAGTAACCGGGGACAGGACATTTCGAACACTGAAGCTTTCTTT
>NA|NA|TRBJ2-1|TRBV7-2
CASSLYYNEQFF
TGTGCCAGCAGCCTTTATTACAATGAGCAGTTCTTC
>once|NA|TRBJ2-1|TRBV14
CASSRPKVVADYNEQFF
TGTGCCAGCAGCCGACCGAAGGTGGTAGCGGACTACAATGAGCAGTTCTTC
>NA|TRBD2|TRBJ2-7|TRBV7-2
CASSPGLGTYEQYF
TGTGCCAGCAGCCCAGGACTAGGTACCTACGAGCAGTACTTC
>NA|TRBD1|TRBJ2-1|TRBV18
CASSLQQGADFYNEQFF
TGTGCCAGCTCATTACAACAGGGGGCCGATTTTTACAATGAGCAGTTCTTC
>NA|NA|TRBJ2-1|TRBV9
CASGGIWAQEQFF
TGTGCCAGCGGTGGCATATGGGCCCAGGAGCAGTTCTTC
>NA|NA|TRBJ1-2|TRBV28
CASSLGTYGYGYTF
TGTGCCAGCAGTCTCGGGACTTACGGCTATGGCTACACCTTC
>NA|NA|TRBJ1-5|TRBV5-1
CASSLVGGGTQHF
TGCGCCAGCAGCCTGGTCGGTGGAGGGACCCAGCATTTT
>once|NA|TRBJ1-4|TRBV7-9
CASSPIGGGEKLFF
TGTGCCAGCAGCCCGATCGGGGGAGGTGAAAAACTGTTTTTT
>NA|TRBD1|TRBJ1-3|TRBV18
CASSPQGAGNTIYF
TGTGCCAGCTCACCACAGGGGGCAGGAAACACCATATATTTT
>NA|NA|TRBJ2-1|TRBV28
CASSSPGSIYNEQFF
TGTGCCAGCAGCTCCCCGGGGTCTATCTACAATGAGCAGTTCTTC
>NA|TRBD2|TRBJ2-2|TRBV9
CASSVGSTGLAGATGELFF
TGTGCCAGCAGCGTAGGCTCAACCGGACTAGCGGGAGCCACCGGGGAGCTGTTTTTT
>NA|NA|TRBJ1-1|TRBV29-1
CSVEFGLGRDEAFF
TGCAGCGTTGAATTTGGTCTCGGGCGGGATGAAGCTTTCTTT
>NA|NA|TRBJ1-2|TRBV5-1
CASSFREENGYTF
TGCGCCAGCAGCTTCAGGGAGGAGAATGGCTACACCTTC
>NA|NA|TRBJ1-1|TRBV30
CAWSPSRVRKLNTEAFF
TGTGCCTGGAGCCCCTCGAGGGTAAGAAAACTGAACACTGAAGCTTTCTTT
>NA|NA|TRBJ1-2|TRBV6-2/TRBV6-3
CASSYRSPNYGYTF
TGTGCCAGCAGTTACCGGTCGCCGAACTATGGCTACACCTTC
>NA|TRBD1|TRBJ1-2|TRBV6-9
CASSYPTSTGNYGYTF
TGTGCCAGCAGTTACCCAACTTCGACAGGGAACTATGGCTACACCTTC
>NA|NA|TRBJ1-2|TRBV29-1
CSVPSSSGGYTF
TGCAGCGTCCCAAGCTCCTCCGGGGGCTACACCTTC
>NA|TRBD1|TRBJ1-3|TRBV6-5
CASRPDRVSGNTIYF
TGTGCCAGCAGACCCGACAGGGTGTCTGGAAACACCATATATTTT
>once|TRBD1|TRBJ1-6|TRBV9
CASSVGDRGISPLHF
TGTGCCAGCAGCGTAGGGGACAGGGGTATTTCACCCCTCCACTTT
>once|NA|TRBJ2-3|TRBV19
CASRRGSGGTDTQYF
TGTGCCAGTAGGCGGGGTTCTGGGGGCACAGATACGCAGTATTTT
>once|TRBD2|TRBJ2-7|TRBV11-3
CASSLGPSGSYEQYF
TGTGCCAGCAGCTTAGGTCCTAGCGGATCCTACGAGCAGTACTTC
>NA|TRBD1|TRBJ1-2|TRBV29-1
CSVVQGAGGYTF
TGCAGCGTTGTCCAGGGGGCCGGTGGCTACACCTTC
>once|TRBD2|TRBJ2-1|TRBV6-5
CASRKAGPSYNEQFF
TGTGCCAGCAGAAAAGCGGGACCCTCCTACAATGAGCAGTTCTTC
>NA|NA|TRBJ2-7|TRBV12-3/TRBV12-4
CASKQGGSYEQYF
TGTGCCAGCAAACAGGGGGGGTCCTACGAGCAGTACTTC